The 11 T cell receptor beta chains reported below all come from one sample, sequenced in a study of T cells expressing NK-cell markers. TCRdb re-called the 5' RACE reads and catalogs CDR3 proteins one per entry, DNA excluded. In all, the sample yields approximately 150,000 distinct CDR3 sequences. The specimen was blood T cells: a sorted CD56 or NKG2C T cell subset, CD4+ or CD8+ T cells, or bulk PBMC T cells (not recorded which). These receptors originate from a woman between 18 and 75 years old in good health.

The chain recombines TRBV5-1 with TRBJ2-2; the D gene TCRdb calls, TRBD1, cannot be checked with no DNA. Germline-derived CDR1 and CDR2 are SGHRS and YFSETQ. The length of the CDR3 is 15 residues. The CDR3 sequence is CASSRRQGNTGELFF.

The rearrangement uses TRBV12-3 or TRBV12-4 and TRBJ1-4. The length of the CDR3 is 11 residues. CDR3 region: CASSTRKKLFF.

This chain links TRBV20-1 with TRBJ1-6. CDR1 is DFQATT, CDR2 SNEGSKA, per germline (reference sequence). The CDR3 runs to 20 residues. CDR3 sequence: CSARDRTNPKFMGRDSPLHF.

The genes are TRBV11-2 and TRBJ2-2; TCRdb proposes TRBD2, but this gene call is untestable without DNA. The germline gives CDR1 SGHAT, CDR2 FQNNGV. The CDR3 extends over 16 amino acids. The CDR3 is CASSDARRTYTGELFF. The whole variable domain, filled in from reference TRBV11-2 and TRBJ2-2, reads EAGVAQSPRYKIIEKRQSVAFWCNPISGHATLYWYQQILGQGPKLLIQFQNNGVVDDSQLPKDRFSAERLKGVDSTLKIQPAKLEDSAVYLCASSDARRTYTGELFFGEGSRLTVL.

The genes are TRBV7-9 and TRBJ2-3; TCRdb gives TRBD1 as the D gene, but with no DNA this cannot be confirmed. The CDR3 is 15 residues long. Germline V gives CDR1 SEHNR, CDR2 FQNEAQ (reference sequence). CDR3 sequence reads: CASSTAGTVTDTQYF.

V is TRBV7-2 and J is TRBJ2-7; TCRdb's assignment of TRBD2 cannot be checked, as there is no DNA. From germline, CDR1 is SGHTA and CDR2 FQGNSA. This CDR3 contains 15 residues. CDR3 loop: CASTLGAGGPAEQYF. The whole variable domain, remainder taken from reference TRBV7-2 and TRBJ2-7, is GAGVSQSPSNKVTEKGKDVELRCDPISGHTALYWYRQSLGQGLEFLIYFQGNSAPDKSGLPSDRFSAERTGGSVSTLTIQRTQQEDSAVYLCASTLGAGGPAEQYFGPGTRLTVT.

The V and J genes are TRBV29-1 and TRBJ2-3; TCRdb's D call of TRBD1 is untestable without DNA. This CDR3 spans 13 amino acids. CDR1 is SQVTM and CDR2 is ANQGSEA in the germline V gene. CDR3 residues: CSVRGRGTDTQYF.

The chain couples TRBV12-3 or TRBV12-4 to TRBJ1-6; lacking DNA, the TRBD1 call made by TCRdb goes unchecked. The CDR3 has 12 amino acids. The CDR3 sequence is CASSSPSSPLHF.

Measured by frequency, this clonotype is medium-sized. The CDR3 sequence is CASSLALVGSTDTQYF. This chain connects TRBV7-9 to TRBJ2-3. The V gene's germline CDR1 is SEHNR and CDR2 FQNEAQ (reference sequence). This CDR3 has 16 amino acids.

The genes are TRBV6-6 and TRBJ1-1. CDR3 length equals 13 residues. Germline V lookup: CDR1 MNHNY, CDR2 SVGAGI (reference sequence). CDR3: CASSYLQNTEAFF.

The genes are TRBV4-2 and TRBJ2-1; lacking DNA, the TRBD1 call made by TCRdb goes unchecked. Germline CDR1 and CDR2: LGHNA and YNFKEQ. The CDR3 runs to 15 residues. This chain's CDR3 is CASSQTRGNYNEQFF.